The TCR beta chain described here comes from a study of blood T cell repertoires in COVID-19. At the level of the study: Sites in the United States, Italy and Spain provided acute and convalescent COVID-19 samples. PBMCs, B-cell-depleted T cells, or T cells were the source of the cDNA or gDNA that made up the material.

Original methodology: Amplification from reference gene primers served as the basis for estimated nucleated cell counts. TCRdb's table, derived via immunoSEQ multiplex PCR, lists solely in-frame clones and lacks some. For V, J and clone size, that table is used; D and trimming come from the DNA. This sample yields 350,000 to 450,000 clones, of which roughly 85% are seen a single time; 3.5% to 4% belongs to the top ten. V lost 2 bases to trimming and J lost 6 bases; unmatched junction nucleotides: 3. The CDR3 length is 13 residues. The chain joins TRBV12-3 or TRBV12-4 to TRBJ1-1; 7 positions agree with TRBD1. Sequencing was carried out using peripheral blood. The TCR was taken from a woman aged 18-30 years with acute or convalescent COVID-19. The CDR3 DNA sequence: TGTGCCAGCAGTTTAAATGACAGGGCTGAAGCTTTCTTT. It specifies CASSLNDRAEAFF.